This T cell receptor (beta chain) was profiled in a study of CD8+ T cells in alopecia areata. Study-level findings and limits: Especially in alopecia totalis/universalis, lesional scalp showed greater clonality than normal scalp did.

Regarding treatment: oral pan-JAK inhibitor, 5-10 mg twice daily. RNA was isolated and reverse transcribed to cDNA, the sequencing template. Measured with immunoSEQ multiplex PCR; TCRdb has only the in-frame clones, and not every one. The sample has about 140,000 clones; around 87% are singletons. Notes on this clone: What it recognizes is unknown.

V lost 0 bases and J lost 11, with 8 bases in between. Germline V gene sequence: CDR1 SGHDN, CDR2 FVKESK. This CDR3 is 12 amino acids long. This chain joins TRBV14 and TRBJ2-4; D ambiguous. This sequence was found in a human donor with alopecia areata. The specimen comprised CD8+ T cells sorted from blood, sampled at week 4, from a patient treated with tofacitinib. The CDR3, as DNA: TGTGCCAGCAGCCAAGATGGATGGGTTCAGTACTTC. It is translated as CASSQDGWVQYF.